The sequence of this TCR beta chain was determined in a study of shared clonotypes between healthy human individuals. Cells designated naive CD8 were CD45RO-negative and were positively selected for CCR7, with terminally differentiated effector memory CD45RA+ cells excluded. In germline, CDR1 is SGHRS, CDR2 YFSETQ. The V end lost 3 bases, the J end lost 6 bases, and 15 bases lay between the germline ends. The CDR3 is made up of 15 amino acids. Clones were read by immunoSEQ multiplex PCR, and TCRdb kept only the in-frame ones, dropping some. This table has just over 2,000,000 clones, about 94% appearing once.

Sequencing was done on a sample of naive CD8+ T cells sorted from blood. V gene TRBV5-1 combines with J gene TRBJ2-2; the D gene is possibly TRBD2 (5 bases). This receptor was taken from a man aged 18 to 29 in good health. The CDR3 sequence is CASSSNRQAAGELFF. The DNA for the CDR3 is TGCGCCAGCAGCTCAAACAGACAAGCGGCCGGGGAGCTGTTTTTT.